A single T cell receptor (beta chain) is shown here with its context. Which antigen it targets is not known. No clone much larger than this one lies a single base away; base qualities are absent. This record belongs to a study of blood T cell repertoires in COVID-19 (dated by TCRdb to 2019 to 2021). Study-level background: Collaborator samples came from the United States, Italy and Spain and covered acute and convalescent phases of COVID-19. Subjects who had been exposed to COVID-19, were actively infected with it, or had recovered from it provided the deeply sampled blood TCRbeta repertoires that made up the dataset. The repertoires were released in a freely available public database intended as a resource for research on the immune response to SARS-CoV-2. Where available, HLA class I and class II types were obtained from metadata supplied by the sample provider rather than from assay-based typing. The samples were drawn from two sources: the first 160 participants of the ongoing ImmuneRACE study, and fewer than 1,500 subjects contributed by 6 global collaborators. The prospective study material was composed of cDNA or gDNA derived from T cells, B-cell-depleted T cells, or PBMCs. Nearly every sample came with metadata listing a de-identified subject ID, COVID-19 status, age in years and sex.

Relative to germline, V is missing 6 bases and J is missing 14 bases, with 9 bases of the junction outside any gene match. The CDR3 runs 11 amino acids, cysteine and phenylalanine included. Solely the CDR3 DNA is kept, with 33 bases framed from the first base. CDR1 and CDR2, per the germline V gene, are SNHLY and FYNNEI. TCRbeta CDR3 regions were amplified from genomic DNA using the immunoSEQ Assay, a bias-controlled multiplex PCR. In the authors' own workflow: The number of nucleated cells in each sample was estimated by amplification of reference gene primers within the assay. Sequence reads were collapsed and filtered to measure the absolute abundance of every unique TCRbeta CDR3 rearrangement. For each sample, productive Simpson clonality was calculated as the square root of Simpson's diversity index across productive rearrangements. This immuneACCESS table, as held by TCRdb, lists in-frame sequences with V and J called but not all clones. Of the missing ones, under half trace to an unresolved V gene in checked studies; the others have no known cause. V, J and clone size derive from that table, while D and trimming were established from the DNA sequence. The sample has under 450,000 clones on record, around 86% of them singletons. The top ten constitute about 5.4% of the sample.

Beyond this particular receptor, the publication reports: How much clinical and demographic metadata was included differed by source and by participant, and the metadata was provided uncurated.

Enrolling through a virtual design, the prospective study's participants ranged in age from about 18 to 100 years and lived across around 25 United States geographic areas. To assign participants to cohorts, the prospective study relied on clinical history that participants themselves reported in a screening survey and a study questionnaire. Recovered participants in ImmuneRACE Cohort 3 were defined as having two consecutive negative NP/OP PCR tests, clearance from a healthcare professional, or resolution of symptoms. In the prospective study, whole blood, serum and a nasopharyngeal or oropharyngeal swab were collected from each participant by mobile phlebotomists. Over a roughly two-month period, participants in the prospective study had the option of providing additional blood draws and questionnaires. Before DNA extraction, blood samples from the prospective study were shipped at room temperature or frozen.

The rearranged segments are TRBV2 and TRBJ1-2, with 7 bases in between that match TRBD1. Input material: PBMCs or T cells enriched from blood (not recorded which). This clonotype was obtained from a woman between 45 and 65 years old who had recovered from COVID-19. The sequence in DNA is TGTGCCAGCAGCCTAGACAGGGCGAGGACCTTC. This translates into CASSLDRARTF.